A selection of T cell receptor beta chains follows, all from one sample in a study of T cells after somatic rescue of genetic block. Sequencing used immunoSEQ multiplex PCR; TCRdb keeps in-frame clones, though not all of them. The sample shows 65,000 to 70,000 clones, around 90% of them seen only once. The material sequenced was peripheral blood mononuclear cells (PBMCs). These receptors were taken from a man aged 40-49 years. Both conserved end residues are part of each CDR3. D genes are given only for firm matches. The size entry is marked missing in some rows and otherwise reads once, few, many or a size class.

j_call	d_call	v_call	cdr3_length	clone_size	cdr3_nt	cdr3_aa
TRBJ1-3	-	TRBV5-6	15	-	TGTGCCAGCAGCTTGTGGTCGGGACCTGGAAACACCATATATTTT	CASSLWSGPGNTIYF
TRBJ2-1	TRBD2	TRBV5-1	17	-	TGCGCCAGCAGCTACTCCTTTGGCCTAGCGGGAGTCAATGAGCAGTTCTTC	CASSYSFGLAGVNEQFF
TRBJ2-3	-	TRBV5-1	16	once	TGCGCCAGCAGCTTGGCCCTGGGCCCCAGCACAGATACGCAGTATTTT	CASSLALGPSTDTQYF
TRBJ1-5	TRBD1	TRBV29-1	14	-	TGCAGCGCCCGGACAGGTTATAGCAATCAGCCCCAGCATTTT	CSARTGYSNQPQHF
TRBJ2-1	TRBD2	TRBV28	17	-	TGTGCCAGCAGTTTTGATTTCGTGACTAGCGGGAGAAATGAGCAGTTCTTC	CASSFDFVTSGRNEQFF
TRBJ2-3	-	TRBV18	15	-	TGTGCCAGCTCATCCAGACAGGCTAGCACAGATACGCAGTATTTT	CASSSRQASTDTQYF
TRBJ2-7	TRBD1	TRBV5-1	13	once	TGCGCCAGCAGCGGGGACAGGGGATACGAGCAGTACTTC	CASSGDRGYEQYF
TRBJ2-7	-	TRBV10-1	13	-	TGCGCCAAAGCCGGGACAACAGGCTACGAGCAGTACTTC	CAKAGTTGYEQYF
TRBJ1-2	-	TRBV5-1	14	-	TGCGCCAGCAGCCTTATTGAAGAGGGGTATGGCTACACCTTC	CASSLIEEGYGYTF
TRBJ2-5	-	TRBV19	11	-	TGTGCCAGTTTACACGAAGAGACCCAGTACTTC	CASLHEETQYF